This TCR beta chain was sequenced during a study of technical replicates of blood from a few donors. This clone was seen only once. Sequencing was performed with immunoSEQ multiplex PCR; in TCRdb, only in-frame clones are kept and a portion is missing. This sample has under 85,000 clones, with roughly 93% found just once. This TCR was recovered from a human donor in good health. Sequenced sample: T cells isolated from PBMCs.

DNA of the CDR3: TGTGCCACCAACCCGGGTCTTTCCTACGAGCAGTACTTC. Translated: CATNPGLSYEQYF. V and J are TRBV15 and TRBJ2-7; D is uncertain. Trimming pared 7 bases from V and 1 base from J, leaving 11 bases between. Germline V gene data show CDR1 as LNHNV and CDR2 as YYDKDF (reference sequence). The CDR3 has 13 amino acids. The complete variable domain, with remaining parts taken from reference TRBV15 and TRBJ2-7, reads DAMVIQNPRYQVTQFGKPVTLSCSQTLNHNVMYWYQQKSSQAPKLLFHYYDKDFNNEADTPDNFQSRRPNTSFCFLDIRSPGLGDTAMYLCATNPGLSYEQYFGPGTRLTVT.